The 5 T cell receptor beta chains below were found in one sample sequenced in a study of blood T cell repertoires in COVID-19. Measured with immunoSEQ multiplex PCR; TCRdb has only the in-frame clones, and not every one. Among roughly 250,000 clones, 85% were seen once, and the ten largest hold just under 1%. Sequenced: peripheral blood. Every receptor here comes from a man aged 35-49 years with acute or convalescent COVID-19.

This clone has just a few counts. The chain uses TRBV9 and TRBJ2-1, with TRBD2 matching 12 bases. The CDR3 is made up of 19 amino acids. From germline, CDR1 is SGDLS and CDR2 YYNGEE. After removal of 4 bases from V and 7 bases from J, the junction contained 18 bases not matched to a gene. Here the CDR3 DNA reads TGTGCCAGCAGCCCGTGGGGGGCTAGCGGGGGGGCCGGTAGAAATGAGCAGTTCTTC. Residues: CASSPWGASGGAGRNEQFF.

The chain couples TRBV5-1 to TRBJ2-3; no definite D call. V shed 0 bases and J shed 6 bases, with 8 bases lying between them. From germline, CDR1 is SGHRS and CDR2 YFSETQ. CDR3 length: 13 amino acids. CDR3 protein: CASSLAGVDTQYF. The CDR3 region has the DNA TGCGCCAGCAGCTTGGCCGGTGTGGATACGCAGTATTTT.

The chain carries TRBV3-1 (or the pseudogene TRBV3-2) and TRBJ1-5, with D perhaps TRBD1 (5 bases). The CDR3 runs to 17 residues. The V end was cut by 1 base, the J end by 0 bases, with 13 bases between. Germline V lookup: CDR1 LGHDT, CDR2 YNNKEL (reference sequence). CDR3 DNA: TGTGCCAGCAGCCAAGGGGGCTTAAGGGATAGCAATCAGCCCCAGCATTTT. Its protein is CASSQGGLRDSNQPQHF.

V usage is TRBV5-1 and J usage is TRBJ2-3; D is ambiguous. The germline V gene encodes CDR1 SGHRS and CDR2 YFSETQ. This CDR3 region has 15 residues. V lost 4 bases and J lost 0, with 12 bases in between. This chain's CDR3 is CASSPPLSSTDTQYF. The CDR3 region has the DNA TGCGCCAGCAGCCCGCCTCTCAGTAGCACAGATACGCAGTATTTT.

The genes are TRBV28 and TRBJ1-5; 9 nucleotides agree with TRBD1. This CDR3 is 13 amino acids long. From germline, CDR1 is MDHEN and CDR2 SYDVKM. Losses at the gene ends were 6 bases for V and 9 bases for J; bases not matched to a gene: 6. The CDR3 is CASRGTGSGPQHF. The CDR3 DNA follows: TGTGCCAGCAGAGGGACAGGGAGTGGGCCCCAGCATTTT. The complete variable domain, with remaining parts taken from reference TRBV28 and TRBJ1-5, reads DVKVTQSSRYLVKRTGEKVFLECVQDMDHENMFWYRQDPGLGLRLIYFSYDVKMKEKGDIPEGYSVSREKKERFSLILESASTNQTSMYLCASRGTGSGPQHFGDGTRLSIL.